The 9 T cell receptor beta chains given below trace back to one sample, sequenced in a study of cytomegalovirus exposure and HLA in healthy donors. The PCR contained 60 Vbeta and 13 Jbeta primers. Sequencing was performed with immunoSEQ multiplex PCR; in TCRdb, only in-frame clones are kept and a portion is missing. Of roughly 180,000 clones listed, 75% to 85% were seen once; the top ten hold approximately 6.7%. Material for sequencing was PBMCs. All receptors come from a man aged 30-40 years in good health and CMV-seropositive.

The chain joins TRBV28 to TRBJ2-1, with 10 bases aligning to TRBD1. With V trimmed by 5 bases and J by 5 bases, 12 bases remained unmatched. This CDR3 has 17 amino acids. CDR1 and CDR2 (germline): MDHEN, SYDVKM. The CDR3 DNA is TGTGCCAGCAGTCCCAACGAGGGGGACAGGGGCCACAATGAGCAGTTCTTC. Amino acids: CASSPNEGDRGHNEQFF.

In this sample, this clone turned up once. The chain employs TRBV4-2 and TRBJ2-1; 7 nucleotides match TRBD2. After removal of 0 bases from V and 7 bases from J, the junction contained 9 bases not matched to a gene. This CDR3 is built from 16 residues. Germline CDR1 is LGHNA and CDR2 is YNFKEQ. CDR3 loop: CASSQDLAGVGNEQFF. The CDR3 nucleotides are TGTGCCAGCAGCCAAGACCTGGCGGGAGTAGGTAATGAGCAGTTCTTC.

CDR3 DNA sequence: TGTGCCAGCAGCTTAACCGCCGGACAGGGTCTGGCTAATGAAAAACTGTTTTTT. Its translation is CASSLTAGQGLANEKLFF. The V call is TRBV11-2, the J call TRBJ1-4, with TRBD1 matching 8 bases. The length of the CDR3 is 18 residues. Germline V CDR1 and CDR2: SGHAT, FQNNGV. V shed 2 bases and J 3 bases; nucleotides not matched to a gene: 11.

V gene TRBV11-3 combines with J gene TRBJ1-3, with D perhaps TRBD1 (5 bases). This CDR3 region has 17 residues. Trimming shortened V by 5 bases and J by 2 bases, and 19 bases separated the two germline ends. CDR1 and CDR2 from the germline V gene are SGHNT and YENEEA. The CDR3 here is CASSPRAGIEAGNTIYF. The CDR3 bases are TGTGCCAGCAGCCCCCGAGCAGGGATTGAAGCTGGAAACACCATATATTTT.

This chain uses TRBV19 with TRBJ2-7, with 8 bases matching TRBD2. This CDR3 contains 13 residues. J gave up 6 bases and V 5 bases, and 6 bases lay outside the gene matches. Germline assignment: CDR1 LNHDA and CDR2 SQIVND (reference sequence). CDR3 protein: CASSVAGGGEQYF. CDR3 coding DNA: TGTGCCAGTAGTGTGGCGGGGGGCGGCGAGCAGTACTTC.

V gene TRBV1 combines with J gene TRBJ2-7; the table assigns TRBD1, which was not confirmed against the DNA. TRBV1 is a known pseudogene. The length of the CDR3 is 15 residues. In DNA form, the CDR3 reads TGCACCAGCCTACCCGTACTGGGACAGGGCTACGAGCAGTACTTC. Protein product: CTSLPVLGQGYEQYF.

J is TRBJ2-2 and V is TRBV27; 9 nucleotides agree with TRBD1. CDR1 and CDR2 from the germline V gene are MNHEY and SMNVEV (reference sequence). The CDR3 is 16 residues long. V trimming: 4 bases; J trimming: 6 bases; junction bases outside the gene matches: 9. CDR3 sequence reads: CASSSPGQGRAGELFF. The CDR3, as DNA: TGTGCCAGCAGTTCCCCGGGACAGGGAAGGGCCGGGGAGCTGTTTTTT.

This rearrangement joins TRBV18 to TRBJ1-1; a possible D gene is TRBD1 (5 bases). The germline V and J ends were trimmed by 1 base and 1 base, with 10 bases remaining between them. Per germline, CDR1 KGHSH and CDR2 LQKENI. The CDR3 loop spans 15 amino acids. CDR3 DNA sequence: TGTGCCAGCTCACCACGGGGGGAGCGGAACACTGAAGCTTTCTTT. Its protein product is CASSPRGERNTEAFF.

The genes are TRBV2 and TRBJ2-3; D gene unclear. Trimming pared 4 bases from V and 6 bases from J, leaving 5 bases between. The CDR3 is made up of 11 amino acids. CDR1 is SNHLY and CDR2 is FYNNEI in the germline V gene. The CDR3 DNA is TGTGCCAGCAGTGTCAGGGATACGCAGTATTTT. Its protein is CASSVRDTQYF.